Here is one T cell receptor (beta chain) with its context. Its antigen is currently unknown. The data derive from a study of T cells in Graves' hyperthyroidism and ophthalmopathy. Study-wide points: Ophthalmopathy and stable hyperthyroidism were told apart by a 13 V-J model.

There were TCR beta CDR3 regions amplified from RNA transcripts. When the TCR CDR3 underwent first-round RT-PCR, the HTBI primer set was used. One entry per CDR3 protein, called by TCRdb with MiXCR from the multiplex PCR reads. Counted here are about 550,000 distinct CDR3 sequences, around 20% occurring once; the ten biggest clones make up more than 20%. Uncontrolled infection, other autoimmune disease, pregnancy or lactation barred patients from enrollment. Fresh peripheral blood, 9.5 to 10 ml of it, supplied the PBMCs. This CDR3 has 14 residues. Germline V lookup: CDR1 SGHTA, CDR2 FQGNSA. V lost 5 bases to trimming and J lost 3 bases, with 11 bases between them.

V and J are TRBV7-2 and TRBJ1-5; D is possibly TRBD1 (6 bases). The sample comprised blood. The clonotype originates from a man aged 18 to 29 with Graves' hyperthyroidism. CDR3 amino acids: CASSLDSPNQPQHF. For the CDR3, the DNA is TGTGCCAGCAGCCTGGACAGTCCCAATCAGCCCCAGCATTTT.